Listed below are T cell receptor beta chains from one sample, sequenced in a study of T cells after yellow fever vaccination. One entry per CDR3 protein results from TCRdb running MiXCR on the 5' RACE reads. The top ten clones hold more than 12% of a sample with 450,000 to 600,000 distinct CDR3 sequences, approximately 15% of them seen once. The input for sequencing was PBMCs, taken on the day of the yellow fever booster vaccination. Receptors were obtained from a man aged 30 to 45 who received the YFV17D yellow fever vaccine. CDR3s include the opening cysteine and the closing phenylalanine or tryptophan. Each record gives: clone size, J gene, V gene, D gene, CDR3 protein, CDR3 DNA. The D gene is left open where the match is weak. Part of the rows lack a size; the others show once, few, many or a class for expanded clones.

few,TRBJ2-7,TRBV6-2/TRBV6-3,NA,CASSYVASNEQYF,TGTGCCAGCAGTTACGTAGCGTCCAACGAGCAGTACTTC
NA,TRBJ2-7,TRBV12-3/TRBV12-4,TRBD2,CASSLGAGGLYEQYF,TGTGCCAGCAGTTTAGGCGCGGGAGGTCTTTACGAGCAGTACTTC
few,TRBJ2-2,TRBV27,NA,CASSLTTGAGELFF,TGTGCCAGCAGTTTAACCACAGGCGCCGGGGAGCTGTTTTTT
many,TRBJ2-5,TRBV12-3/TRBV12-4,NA,CASSLGWRAETQYF,TGTGCCAGCAGTTTAGGTTGGCGGGCCGAGACCCAGTACTTC
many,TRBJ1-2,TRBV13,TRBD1,CASSLGQGASGYGYTF,TGTGCCAGCAGCTTGGGACAGGGGGCTTCCGGCTATGGCTACACCTTC
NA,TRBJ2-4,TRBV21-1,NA,CASSPQGGWNIQYF,TGTGCCAGCAGCCCACAGGGTGGGTGGAACATTCAGTACTTC
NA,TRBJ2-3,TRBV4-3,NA,CASSLDLVGDTQYF,TGCGCCAGCAGCCTGGATCTCGTGGGGGATACGCAGTATTTT
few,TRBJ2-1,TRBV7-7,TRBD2,CASSPGLAGGLLFF,TGTGCCAGCAGCCCGGGACTAGCGGGAGGGCTTTTGTTCTTC
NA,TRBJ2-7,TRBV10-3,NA,CAISVSDAGSYEQYF,TGTGCCATCAGCGTGAGTGACGCGGGCTCATACGAGCAGTACTTC
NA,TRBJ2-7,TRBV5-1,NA,CASSLVYGSYEQYF,TGCGCCAGCAGCTTGGTGTACGGGAGCTACGAGCAGTACTTC
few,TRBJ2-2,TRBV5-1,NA,CASSSPINTGELFF,TGCGCCAGCAGCTCGCCAATTAACACCGGGGAGCTGTTTTTT
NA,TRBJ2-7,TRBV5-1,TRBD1,CASSEGTDEQYF,TGCGCCAGCAGCGAGGGGACAGACGAGCAGTACTTC
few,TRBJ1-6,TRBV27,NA,CASSTTIIHSPLHF,TGTGCCAGCAGTACCACAATAATACATTCACCCCTCCACTTT
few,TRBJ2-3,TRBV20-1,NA,CSARDPSLEAQSTDTQYF,TGCAGTGCTAGAGATCCCTCGTTGGAGGCCCAAAGCACAGATACGCAGTATTTT
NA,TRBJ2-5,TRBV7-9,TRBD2,CASSPIWAGAGETQYF,TGTGCCAGCAGCCCGATTTGGGCGGGAGCGGGTGAGACCCAGTACTTC
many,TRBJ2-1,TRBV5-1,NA,CASSLDGTRYNEQFF,TGCGCCAGCAGCTTGGACGGGACGAGGTACAATGAGCAGTTCTTC
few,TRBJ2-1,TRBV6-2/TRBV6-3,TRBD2,CASRPSGSSGNEQFF,TGTGCCAGCAGACCTAGCGGGAGTTCTGGAAATGAGCAGTTCTTC
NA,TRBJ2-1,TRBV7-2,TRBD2,CASSSPGLAVYNEQFF,TGTGCCAGCAGCTCACCAGGACTAGCGGTATACAATGAGCAGTTCTTC
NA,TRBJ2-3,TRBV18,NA,CASSPGTATRASTDTQYF,TGTGCCAGCTCACCGGGGACGGCGACTCGAGCCTCCACAGATACGCAGTATTTT
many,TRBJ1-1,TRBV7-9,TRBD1,CASSPVTGGTEAFF,TGTGCCAGCAGCCCAGTGACAGGGGGCACTGAAGCTTTCTTT
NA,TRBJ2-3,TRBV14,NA,CASSLRSKDTQYF,TGTGCCAGCAGTCTTCGGTCCAAAGATACGCAGTATTTT
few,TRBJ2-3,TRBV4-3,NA,CASSQDRSSGFNPDTQYF,TGCGCCAGCAGCCAAGATAGGAGCAGCGGCTTCAACCCTGATACGCAGTATTTT
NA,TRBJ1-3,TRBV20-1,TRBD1,CSARFRQGGNTIYF,TGCAGTGCTAGATTTAGACAGGGCGGAAACACCATATATTTT
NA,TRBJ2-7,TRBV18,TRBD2,CASSPSVSGGEQYF,TGTGCCAGCTCACCATCGGTCAGCGGGGGGGAGCAGTACTTC
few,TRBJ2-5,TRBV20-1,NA,CSAQPASETQYF,TGCAGTGCACAGCCGGCTTCGGAGACCCAGTACTTC
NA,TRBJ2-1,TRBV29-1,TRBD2,CSVRTSGIHEQFF,TGCAGCGTCCGGACTAGCGGGATCCATGAGCAGTTCTTC
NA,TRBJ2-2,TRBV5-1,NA,CASSPGTQANTGELFF,TGCGCCAGCAGCCCCGGGACCCAAGCGAACACCGGGGAGCTGTTTTTT
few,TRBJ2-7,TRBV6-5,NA,CASSYMGRSYEQYF,TGTGCCAGCAGTTACATGGGACGCTCCTACGAGCAGTACTTC
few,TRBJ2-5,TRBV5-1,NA,CASSSSRHAYQETQYF,TGCGCCAGCAGCTCTTCACGACATGCGTACCAAGAGACCCAGTACTTC
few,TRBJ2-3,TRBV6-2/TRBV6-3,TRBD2,CASSWTSGADTQYF,TGTGCCAGCAGTTGGACTAGCGGGGCAGATACGCAGTATTTT
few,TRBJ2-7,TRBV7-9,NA,CASSPRDPGAGYEQYF,TGTGCCAGCAGCCCAAGGGATCCGGGCGCTGGGTACGAGCAGTACTTC
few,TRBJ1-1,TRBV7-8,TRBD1,CASSVGQLSRMNTEAFF,TGTGCCAGCAGCGTGGGACAGCTTAGTAGGATGAACACTGAAGCTTTCTTT
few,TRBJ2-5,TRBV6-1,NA,CASTQVETQYF,TGTGCCAGCACCCAAGTAGAGACCCAGTACTTC
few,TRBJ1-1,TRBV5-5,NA,CASSQVGTLNTEAFF,TGTGCCAGCAGCCAAGTCGGGACTTTGAACACTGAAGCTTTCTTT
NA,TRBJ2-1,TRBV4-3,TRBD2,CASSQGHGASGSSPYNEQFF,TGCGCCAGCAGCCAAGGCCATGGGGCTAGCGGGAGTTCCCCCTACAATGAGCAGTTCTTC
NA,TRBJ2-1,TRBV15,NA,CATSRDEGSEQIF,TGTGCCACCAGCAGAGATGAGGGTTCTGAGCAGATCTTC
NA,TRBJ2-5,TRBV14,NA,CASSQAGAQYF,TGTGCCAGCAGCCAAGCGGGGGCCCAGTACTTC
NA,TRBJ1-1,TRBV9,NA,CASSPRTFQQAFF,TGTGCCAGCAGCCCCCGGACATTCCAACAAGCTTTCTTT
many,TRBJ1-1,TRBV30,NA,CAWTVGTEAFF,TGTGCCTGGACAGTGGGCACTGAAGCTTTCTTT
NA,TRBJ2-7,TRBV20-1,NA,CSAKDWQGRGEQYF,TGCAGTGCGAAGGATTGGCAGGGCCGTGGCGAGCAGTACTTC
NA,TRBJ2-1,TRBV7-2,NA,CASSFDRYSYNEQFF,TGTGCCAGCAGCTTCGATCGGTACTCCTACAATGAGCAGTTCTTC
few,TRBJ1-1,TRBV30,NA,CAWSIPIAGAFF,TGTGCCTGGAGTATCCCAATTGCGGGAGCTTTCTTT
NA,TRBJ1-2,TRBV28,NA,CASSPTPRGGYTF,TGTGCCAGCAGTCCCACGCCCCGTGGAGGCTACACCTTC
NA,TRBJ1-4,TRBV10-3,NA,CAISGQNEKLFF,TGTGCCATCAGTGGACAGAATGAAAAACTGTTTTTT
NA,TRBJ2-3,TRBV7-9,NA,CASSLSTAVADTQYF,TGTGCCAGCAGCTTGTCGACAGCCGTTGCAGATACGCAGTATTTT
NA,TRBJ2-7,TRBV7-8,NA,CASSRTPGTDPEYF,TGTGCCAGCAGCAGAACCCCCGGGACGGACCCCGAGTACTTC
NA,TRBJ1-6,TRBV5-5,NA,CASSFPGPESPLHF,TGTGCCAGCAGCTTCCCAGGGCCAGAATCACCCCTCCACTTT
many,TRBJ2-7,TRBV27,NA,CASSLRGEGSYEQYF,TGTGCCAGCAGTTTGAGGGGAGAGGGCTCCTACGAGCAGTACTTC
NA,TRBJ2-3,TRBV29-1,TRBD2,CSVGGLAGGPDTQYF,TGCAGCGTTGGGGGACTAGCGGGAGGCCCAGATACGCAGTATTTT
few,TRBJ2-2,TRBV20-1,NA,CSAGGQNTGELFF,TGCAGTGCTGGAGGACAGAACACCGGGGAGCTGTTTTTT
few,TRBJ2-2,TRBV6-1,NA,CASSEQGLGTGELFF,TGTGCCAGCAGTGAACAGGGGTTAGGCACCGGGGAGCTGTTTTTT
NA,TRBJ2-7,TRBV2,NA,CASSWGSPYEQYF,TGTGCCAGCAGCTGGGGGAGCCCCTACGAGCAGTACTTC
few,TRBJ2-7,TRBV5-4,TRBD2,CASSSASGSYEQYF,TGTGCCAGCAGCTCCGCTAGCGGGAGTTACGAGCAGTACTTC
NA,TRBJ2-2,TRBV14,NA,CASSQVGTGELFF,TGTGCCAGCAGCCAAGTGGGCACCGGGGAGCTGTTTTTT
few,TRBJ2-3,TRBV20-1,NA,CSARDQQDTQYF,TGCAGTGCTAGAGATCAGCAAGATACGCAGTATTTT
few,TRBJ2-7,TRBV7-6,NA,CASSREAGGPYEQYF,TGTGCCAGCAGCCGGGAAGCCGGGGGACCCTACGAGCAGTACTTC
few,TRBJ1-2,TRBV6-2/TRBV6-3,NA,CASSYMKGNGYTF,TGTGCCAGCAGTTACATGAAAGGGAATGGCTACACCTTC
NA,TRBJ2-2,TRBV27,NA,CASSFNVPGELFF,TGTGCCAGCAGTTTCAATGTTCCCGGGGAGCTGTTTTTT